A selection of T cell receptor beta chains follows, all from one sample in a study of T cells in Graves' hyperthyroidism and ophthalmopathy. Using its own MiXCR run on the multiplex PCR reads, TCRdb lists one record per CDR3 protein. The top ten hold 7.9% of the sample, which has about 290,000 distinct CDR3 sequences, roughly 13% seen once. Sequencing was done on a sample of blood. These receptors were taken from a woman in her forties with Graves' hyperthyroidism. The CDR3 runs from the conserved cysteine through the conserved F or W. D genes are given only for firm matches. The listing skips clone size in some rows; elsewhere it reads once, few, many or a size class.

len,d_gene,abundance,j_gene,v_gene,CDR3nt,CDR3aa
13,NA,many,TRBJ2-5,TRBV2,TGTGCCAGCACCCCGGGCGTGGGAGAGACCCAGTACTTC,CASTPGVGETQYF
15,NA,many,TRBJ2-5,TRBV6-1,TGTGCCAGCACTTCTCCGGAGGGAGGCCAAGAGACCCAGTACTTC,CASTSPEGGQETQYF
15,TRBD1,NA,TRBJ1-1,TRBV19,TGTGCCAGCGCTTTACCGGACAGGTTGAACACTGAAGCTTTCTTT,CASALPDRLNTEAFF
15,TRBD2,many,TRBJ2-5,TRBV30,TGTGCCTGGAGTCGGGGCGGGAGGGTTTCAGAGACCCAGTACTTC,CAWSRGGRVSETQYF
12,NA,NA,TRBJ2-1,TRBV20-1,TGCAGTGCTAGCCCCTCCTACAATGAGCAGTTCTTC,CSASPSYNEQFF
16,TRBD2,once,TRBJ2-3,TRBV12-3/TRBV12-4,TGTGCCAGCCGCCCGGGGACTAGCGGGAGGGTTGATACGCAGTATTTT,CASRPGTSGRVDTQYF
13,TRBD1,NA,TRBJ2-2,TRBV2,TGTGCCGTACCGGGACAGGGCGGCGGGGAGCTGTTTTTT,CAVPGQGGGELFF
14,NA,many,TRBJ1-2,TRBV28,TGTGCCAGCAAACCCCCTGGGGGCGACTATGGCTACACCTTC,CASKPPGGDYGYTF
15,NA,many,TRBJ1-4,TRBV7-9,TGTGCCAGCAGCTTCAATGGGCAGGGGTATGAAAAACTGTTTTTT,CASSFNGQGYEKLFF
14,NA,NA,TRBJ2-2,TRBV29-1,TGCAGCGTCACCTTTGGGGTGAACACCGGGGAGCTGTTTTTT,CSVTFGVNTGELFF
14,TRBD2,many,TRBJ2-5,TRBV7-9,TGTGCCAGCAGCCCTGGGAGGGTCCGGGAGACCCAGTACTTC,CASSPGRVRETQYF
14,NA,NA,TRBJ2-2,TRBV7-6,TGTGCCAGCAGCTCAGCGGGCAACACCGGGGAGCTGTTTTTT,CASSSAGNTGELFF
13,NA,many,TRBJ1-5,TRBV27,TGTGCCAGCAGTTTGGGAGAACTCCAGCCCCAGCATTTT,CASSLGELQPQHF
14,TRBD1,once,TRBJ2-3,TRBV28,TGTGCCAGCAGTTTGTGGACAGGGATGTATACGCAGTATTTT,CASSLWTGMYTQYF
17,NA,NA,TRBJ1-5,TRBV5-6,TGTGCCAGCAGCTTCACCTCCGGGGGGGTGAGCAATCAGCCCCAGCATTTT,CASSFTSGGVSNQPQHF
16,TRBD2,many,TRBJ2-5,TRBV5-6,TGTGCCAGCAGCTGTCTAGCGGGAGAAGGGGAAGAGACCCAGTACTTC,CASSCLAGEGEETQYF
13,NA,few,TRBJ1-1,TRBV6-1,TGTGCCAGCAGGGCGGGGGCGCGGACTGAAGCTTTCTTT,CASRAGARTEAFF
14,TRBD1,many,TRBJ2-5,TRBV28,TGTGCCAGCAGTTCCGGACAGGGGATTAAGACCCAGTACTTC,CASSSGQGIKTQYF
17,TRBD2,many,TRBJ2-7,TRBV6-2/TRBV6-3,TGTGCCAGCAGTGTTCGACTAGCGGGAGTTCCCCACTACGAGCAGTACTTC,CASSVRLAGVPHYEQYF
15,TRBD2,NA,TRBJ2-2,TRBV7-9,TGTGCCAGCAGCTTAGCGGCAGGGAGGGCCGGGGAGCTGTTTTTT,CASSLAAGRAGELFF
12,NA,many,TRBJ2-5,TRBV29-1,TGCAGCGTGGGCAGCCCCGGCTCGGCCCAGTACTTC,CSVGSPGSAQYF
13,NA,many,TRBJ1-1,TRBV2,TGTGCCAGCAGGAGTACAGGGCTGGGGGAAGCTTTCTTT,CASRSTGLGEAFF
13,NA,many,TRBJ2-7,TRBV28,TGTGCCAGCAGGAGCGGAGCCTCCTACGAGCAGTACTTC,CASRSGASYEQYF
13,TRBD1,many,TRBJ1-1,TRBV20-1,TGCAGTCCCAGGGACAGCTTGAACACTGAAGCTTTCTTT,CSPRDSLNTEAFF
13,NA,many,TRBJ1-1,TRBV27,TGTGCCAGCAGTTCCGATAGGGGTGCTGAAGCTTTCTTT,CASSSDRGAEAFF
16,NA,many,TRBJ2-5,TRBV7-2,TGTGCCAGCAGCCCCCAAGCTGAGCGGACCCAAGAGACCCAGTACTTC,CASSPQAERTQETQYF
13,NA,many,TRBJ2-5,TRBV20-1,TGCAGTGCTAGAGATGTTCGGCAGGAGACCCAGTACTTC,CSARDVRQETQYF
15,NA,many,TRBJ1-6,TRBV30,TGTGCCTGGAGTGAGGCCACCCTGGCGAATTCACCCCTCCACTTT,CAWSEATLANSPLHF
16,TRBD1,many,TRBJ1-4,TRBV7-9,TGTGCCAGCAGCCCGCCGGACAGGGTCCCTAATGAAAAACTGTTTTTT,CASSPPDRVPNEKLFF
14,TRBD2,many,TRBJ2-5,TRBV12-3/TRBV12-4,TGTGCCAGCAGTCCCCCGGGAGGGGGAGAGACCCAGTACTTC,CASSPPGGGETQYF
15,NA,NA,TRBJ1-3,TRBV27,TGTGCCAGCAGTTTACGGGGGGCGGGTGGAAACACCATATATTTT,CASSLRGAGGNTIYF
15,NA,many,TRBJ2-3,TRBV2,TGTGCCAGCAGGATCGGACAACCAGGCACAGATACGCAGTATTTT,CASRIGQPGTDTQYF
15,TRBD1,few,TRBJ1-6,TRBV10-3,TGTGCCATCAGGAGTATCGACAGGGGGAGTTCACCCCTCCACTTT,CAIRSIDRGSSPLHF
15,NA,many,TRBJ2-1,TRBV7-2,TGTGCCAGCAGCTTTCAGGGAGGGGGCTACAATGAGCAGTTCTTC,CASSFQGGGYNEQFF
13,NA,many,TRBJ1-5,TRBV20-1,TGCAGTGCTGCCGGAGATAGCAATCAGCCCCAGCATTTT,CSAAGDSNQPQHF
13,TRBD1,many,TRBJ2-5,TRBV2,TGTGCCAGCAGAGGGGGCCCCCAAGAGACCCAGTACTTC,CASRGGPQETQYF
15,NA,few,TRBJ1-3,TRBV5-1,TGCGCCAGCAGCTTGGGTTTGGGGTCCGGAAACACCATATATTTT,CASSLGLGSGNTIYF
14,NA,NA,TRBJ1-1,TRBV19,TGTGCCAGTAAAAAAGGGGTTGTGAACACTGAAGCTTTCTTT,CASKKGVVNTEAFF
15,TRBD2,many,TRBJ2-7,TRBV27,TGTGCCAGCAGTACCCGAAGCGGGAGCTCCTACGAGCAGTACTTC,CASSTRSGSSYEQYF
17,TRBD1,few,TRBJ1-6,TRBV6-2/TRBV6-3,TGTGCCAGCAGTCTTTCGAGGGGGCGAGCCTATAATTCACCCCTCCACTTT,CASSLSRGRAYNSPLHF
14,NA,many,TRBJ1-6,TRBV5-1,TGCGCCAGCAGCTCACAGGGATATAATTCACCCCTCCACTTT,CASSSQGYNSPLHF
17,NA,NA,TRBJ1-2,TRBV30,TGTGCCTGGAGTACCCTCACGACAGGTTGGTGGGACTATGGCTACACCTTC,CAWSTLTTGWWDYGYTF